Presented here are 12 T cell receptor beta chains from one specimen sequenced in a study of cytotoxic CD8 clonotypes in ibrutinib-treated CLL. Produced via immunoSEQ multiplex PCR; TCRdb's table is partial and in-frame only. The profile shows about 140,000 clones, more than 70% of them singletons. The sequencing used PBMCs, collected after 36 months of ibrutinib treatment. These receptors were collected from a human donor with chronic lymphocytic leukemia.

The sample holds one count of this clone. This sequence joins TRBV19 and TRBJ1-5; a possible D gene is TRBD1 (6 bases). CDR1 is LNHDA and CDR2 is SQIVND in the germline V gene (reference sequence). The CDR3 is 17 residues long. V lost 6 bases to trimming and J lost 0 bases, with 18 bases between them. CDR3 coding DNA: TGTGCCAGTAGACAAGGACAGCTCCTATATAGCAATCAGCCCCAGCATTTT. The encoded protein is CASRQGQLLYSNQPQHF.

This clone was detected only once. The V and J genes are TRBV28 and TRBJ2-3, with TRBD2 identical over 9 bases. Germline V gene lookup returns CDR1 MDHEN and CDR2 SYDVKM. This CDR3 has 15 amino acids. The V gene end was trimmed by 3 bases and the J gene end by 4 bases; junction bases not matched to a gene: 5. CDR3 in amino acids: CASSFERGAPDTQYF. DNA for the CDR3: TGTGCCAGCAGTTTTGAGCGGGGGGCCCCAGATACGCAGTATTTT. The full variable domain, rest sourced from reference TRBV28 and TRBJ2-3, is DVKVTQSSRYLVKRTGEKVFLECVQDMDHENMFWYRQDPGLGLRLIYFSYDVKMKEKGDIPEGYSVSREKKERFSLILESASTNQTSMYLCASSFERGAPDTQYFGPGTRLTVL.

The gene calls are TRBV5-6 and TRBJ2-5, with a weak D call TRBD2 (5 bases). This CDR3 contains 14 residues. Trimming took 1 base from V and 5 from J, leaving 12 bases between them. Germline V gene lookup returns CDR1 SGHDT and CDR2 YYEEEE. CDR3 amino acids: CASSLYRGGETQYF. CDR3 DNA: TGTGCCAGCAGCTTGTACCGGGGTGGGGAGACCCAGTACTTC.

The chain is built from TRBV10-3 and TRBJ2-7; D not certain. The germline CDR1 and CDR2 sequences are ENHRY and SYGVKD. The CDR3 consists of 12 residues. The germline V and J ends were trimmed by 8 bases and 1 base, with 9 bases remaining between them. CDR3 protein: CAIRSQSYEQYF. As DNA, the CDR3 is TGTGCCATCCGGTCTCAGTCCTACGAGCAGTACTTC.

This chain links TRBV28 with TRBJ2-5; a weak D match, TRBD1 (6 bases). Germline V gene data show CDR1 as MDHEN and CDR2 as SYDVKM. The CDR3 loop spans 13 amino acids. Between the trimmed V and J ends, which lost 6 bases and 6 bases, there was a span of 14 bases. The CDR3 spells CASSIIWGQTQYF. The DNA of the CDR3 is TGTGCCAGCAGCATCATTTGGGGGCAGACCCAGTACTTC.

CDR3 nucleotide sequence: TGTGCCAGCAGTGAACTGAACACTGAAGCTTTCTTT. Its translation is CASSELNTEAFF. This chain links TRBV6-1 with TRBJ1-1; D gene uncertain. The CDR3 has 12 amino acids. Germline V CDR1 and CDR2: MNHNS, SASEGT. Trimming removed 2 bases at V and 0 bases at J, with 1 base between.

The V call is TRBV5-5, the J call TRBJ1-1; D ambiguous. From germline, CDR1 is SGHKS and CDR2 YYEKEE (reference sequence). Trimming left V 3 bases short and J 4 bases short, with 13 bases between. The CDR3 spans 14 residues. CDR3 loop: CASSSTSGGTEAFF. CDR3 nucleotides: TGTGCCAGCAGCTCAACCTCGGGAGGCACTGAAGCTTTCTTT.

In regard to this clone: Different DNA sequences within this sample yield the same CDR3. The CDR3 region has the DNA TGTGCCAGCTCAGCGGGAGAGACCCAGTACTTC. Its protein is CASSAGETQYF. The chain links TRBV18 to TRBJ2-5, with D possibly being TRBD2 (5 bases). The V gene's germline CDR1 is KGHSH and CDR2 LQKENI. The CDR3 sequence is 11 residues long. Trimming took 5 bases from V and 4 from J, leaving 5 bases between them.

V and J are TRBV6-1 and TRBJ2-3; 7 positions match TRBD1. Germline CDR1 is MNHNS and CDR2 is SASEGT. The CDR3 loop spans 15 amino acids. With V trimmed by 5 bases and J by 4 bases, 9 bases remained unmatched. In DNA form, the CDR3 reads TGTGCCAGCAGTTCCAGACAGGGCAGTGCAGATACGCAGTATTTT. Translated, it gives CASSSRQGSADTQYF.

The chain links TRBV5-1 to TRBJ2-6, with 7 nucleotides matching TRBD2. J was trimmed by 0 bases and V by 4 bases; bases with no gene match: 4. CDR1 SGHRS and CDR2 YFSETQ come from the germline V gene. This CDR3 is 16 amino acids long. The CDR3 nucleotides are TGCGCCAGCAGCCATGGGAGGGGCTCTGGGGCCAACGTCCTGACTTTC. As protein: CASSHGRGSGANVLTF.

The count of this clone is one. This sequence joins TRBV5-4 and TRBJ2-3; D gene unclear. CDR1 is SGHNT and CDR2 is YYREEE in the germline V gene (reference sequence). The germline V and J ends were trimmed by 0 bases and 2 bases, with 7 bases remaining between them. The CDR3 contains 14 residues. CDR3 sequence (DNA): TGTGCCAGCAGCTTGGGGGCCTACACAGATACGCAGTATTTT. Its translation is CASSLGAYTDTQYF.

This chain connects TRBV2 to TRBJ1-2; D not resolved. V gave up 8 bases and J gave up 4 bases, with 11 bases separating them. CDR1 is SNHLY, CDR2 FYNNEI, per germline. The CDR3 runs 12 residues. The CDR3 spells CASSPRGYGYTF. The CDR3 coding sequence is TGTGCCAGCTCCCCGCGGGGCTATGGCTACACCTTC.